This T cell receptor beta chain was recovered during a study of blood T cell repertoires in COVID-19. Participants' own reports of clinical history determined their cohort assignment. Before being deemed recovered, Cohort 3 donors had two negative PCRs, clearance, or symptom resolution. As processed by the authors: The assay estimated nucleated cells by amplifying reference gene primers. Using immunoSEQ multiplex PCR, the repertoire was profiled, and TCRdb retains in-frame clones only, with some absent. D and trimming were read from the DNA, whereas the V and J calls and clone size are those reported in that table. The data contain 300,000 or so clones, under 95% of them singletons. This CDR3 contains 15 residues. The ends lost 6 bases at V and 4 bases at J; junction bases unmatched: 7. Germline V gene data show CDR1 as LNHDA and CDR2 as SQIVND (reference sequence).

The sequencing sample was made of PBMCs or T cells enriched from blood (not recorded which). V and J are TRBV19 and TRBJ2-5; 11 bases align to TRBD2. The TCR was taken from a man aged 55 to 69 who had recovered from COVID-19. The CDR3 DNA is TGTGCCAGTAGGACGGGACTAGCGGCGGGAGAGACCCAGTACTTC. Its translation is CASRTGLAAGETQYF.